This TCR beta chain was recovered during a study of CD8 T cells in Susac syndrome. Sequencing of TCR beta covered CD8+ and CD4+ T cells obtained from blood. In contrast to the negatively isolated CD8+ and CD4+ T cells, TEMRA cells were FACS-enriched. CDR3 length: 15 residues. Trimming at V came to 6 bases and at J to 6 bases, leaving 13 bases not matched to a gene. Germline V gives CDR1 KGHSH, CDR2 LQKENI. RNA amounts of roughly 0.5 to 1 ug underwent reverse transcription with random hexamers. An immunoSEQ multiplex PCR generated amplified TCR beta CDR3 products spanning 54 Vbeta and 13 Jbeta. TCRdb re-derived calls from the immunoSEQ multiplex PCR reads in MiXCR, one entry per CDR3 protein. The table shows around 200,000 distinct CDR3 sequences, with almost 96% occurring only once.

The chain employs TRBV18 and TRBJ1-1, with 7 nucleotides matching TRBD1. Specimen: CD4+ T cells from PBMCs. The TCR comes from a human donor with multiple sclerosis. The chain's CDR3 is CASSQQQGRWAEAFF. DNA for the CDR3: TGTGCCAGCTCGCAACAACAGGGGCGATGGGCTGAAGCTTTCTTT.